These T cell receptor beta chains were read from a single sample in a study of CD8 T cells in Susac syndrome. TCRdb processed the immunoSEQ multiplex PCR reads anew with MiXCR; each CDR3 protein has one entry. The table includes 150,000 to 200,000 distinct CDR3 sequences, 94% detected once. Sequencing used CD4+ T cells from PBMCs. The receptors here all came from a human donor with Susac syndrome. The CDR3 runs from the conserved cysteine through the conserved F or W. The D gene is left open where the match is weak. Clone size, where shown, is once, few, many, or a class for clones that have expanded.

abundance: -
j_gene: TRBJ2-7
d_gene: TRBD2
v_gene: TRBV6-6
CDR3nt: TGTGCCAGCAGCCTTCCCGGGACTAGCGGGGCTTATGAGCAGTACTTC
CDR3aa: CASSLPGTSGAYEQYF

abundance: few
j_gene: TRBJ2-7
d_gene: TRBD1
v_gene: TRBV18
CDR3nt: TGTGCCAGCTCACGGGACAGGGTAACCTACGAGCAGTACTTC
CDR3aa: CASSRDRVTYEQYF

abundance: -
j_gene: TRBJ1-2
d_gene: -
v_gene: TRBV9
CDR3nt: TGTGCCAGCAGCGTAGGTGAGGGGGAGAACTATGGCTACACCTTC
CDR3aa: CASSVGEGENYGYTF

abundance: once
j_gene: TRBJ1-2
d_gene: -
v_gene: TRBV28
CDR3nt: TGTGCCAGCACCAGTAACTATGGCTACACCTTC
CDR3aa: CASTSNYGYTF

abundance: -
j_gene: TRBJ1-5
d_gene: -
v_gene: TRBV6-5
CDR3nt: TGTGCCAGCAGTTACTCGACAGGACAGCCCCAGCATTTT
CDR3aa: CASSYSTGQPQHF

abundance: -
j_gene: TRBJ1-5
d_gene: TRBD1
v_gene: TRBV20-1
CDR3nt: TGCAGTGCTAGACAGGGGGACAATCAGCCCCAGCATTTT
CDR3aa: CSARQGDNQPQHF

abundance: -
j_gene: TRBJ2-5
d_gene: TRBD1
v_gene: TRBV5-1
CDR3nt: TGCGCCAGCAGCTCAGGGGGAACAGAGACCCAGTACTTC
CDR3aa: CASSSGGTETQYF

abundance: -
j_gene: TRBJ1-1
d_gene: -
v_gene: TRBV18
CDR3nt: TGTGCCAGCTCACCAAAGGCCCCCCCGGGCACTGAAGCTTTCTTT
CDR3aa: CASSPKAPPGTEAFF

abundance: -
j_gene: TRBJ2-1
d_gene: TRBD1
v_gene: TRBV29-1
CDR3nt: TGCAGCGTTGAGGGGTTTTGGGACAGGGGGTCCTCTAAATACAATGAGCAGTTCTTC
CDR3aa: CSVEGFWDRGSSKYNEQFF

abundance: -
j_gene: TRBJ1-2
d_gene: -
v_gene: TRBV19
CDR3nt: TGTGCCAGTAGTAACCCGAACATCGTACCTAACTATGGCTACACCTTC
CDR3aa: CASSNPNIVPNYGYTF

abundance: -
j_gene: TRBJ1-1
d_gene: -
v_gene: TRBV5-1
CDR3nt: TGCGCCAGCAGCTTGTGGCCGAACACTGAAGCTTTCTTT
CDR3aa: CASSLWPNTEAFF

abundance: -
j_gene: TRBJ1-5
d_gene: TRBD1
v_gene: TRBV19
CDR3nt: TGTGCCAGTAGTCTGGACAGGGGAAATCAGCCCCAGCATTTT
CDR3aa: CASSLDRGNQPQHF

abundance: -
j_gene: TRBJ1-2
d_gene: -
v_gene: TRBV20-1
CDR3nt: TGCAGTGCTCTGGTATCCTATGGCTACACCTTC
CDR3aa: CSALVSYGYTF

abundance: -
j_gene: TRBJ2-2
d_gene: -
v_gene: TRBV12-3/TRBV12-4
CDR3nt: TGTGCCAGCGCTGGTGTCGCCGGGGAGCTGTTTTTT
CDR3aa: CASAGVAGELFF

abundance: -
j_gene: TRBJ2-7
d_gene: TRBD2
v_gene: TRBV13
CDR3nt: TGTGCCAGCAGCTACGTGGGGGGGACGATAGACTCCTACGAGCAGTACTTC
CDR3aa: CASSYVGGTIDSYEQYF

abundance: -
j_gene: TRBJ1-2
d_gene: -
v_gene: TRBV28
CDR3nt: TGTGCCAGCAGTTTAGGGGACTATGGCTACACCTTC
CDR3aa: CASSLGDYGYTF

abundance: -
j_gene: TRBJ1-2
d_gene: -
v_gene: TRBV15
CDR3nt: TGTGCCACCAGCACGGTACAGGGTAACTATGGCTACACCTTC
CDR3aa: CATSTVQGNYGYTF

abundance: -
j_gene: TRBJ2-5
d_gene: TRBD1
v_gene: TRBV20-1
CDR3nt: TGCAGTGCTAGGGGGGACAGGGGTCGAGAGACCCAGTACTTC
CDR3aa: CSARGDRGRETQYF

abundance: -
j_gene: TRBJ1-2
d_gene: TRBD1
v_gene: TRBV6-1
CDR3nt: TGTGCCAGCAGTACGACGGGGCATTCCGGGACAGGGGAAGGCTACACCTTC
CDR3aa: CASSTTGHSGTGEGYTF

abundance: -
j_gene: TRBJ1-2
d_gene: -
v_gene: TRBV29-1
CDR3nt: TGCAGCGTTGACGGCGCCCGGGGGGGATACGGCTACACCTTC
CDR3aa: CSVDGARGGYGYTF

abundance: -
j_gene: TRBJ1-6
d_gene: -
v_gene: TRBV25-1
CDR3nt: TGTGCCAGCAGTGATGGATACAGGGAACCCCTCCACTTT
CDR3aa: CASSDGYREPLHF

abundance: -
j_gene: TRBJ2-6
d_gene: TRBD2
v_gene: TRBV2
CDR3nt: TGTGCCAGCACTTTACGGACTAGCGGGTCCTCTGGGGCCAACGTCCTGACTTTC
CDR3aa: CASTLRTSGSSGANVLTF

abundance: -
j_gene: TRBJ1-2
d_gene: -
v_gene: TRBV3-1
CDR3nt: TGTGCCAGCAGCCGATCTTCCACTAATGGCTACACCTTC
CDR3aa: CASSRSSTNGYTF

abundance: -
j_gene: TRBJ2-3
d_gene: TRBD2
v_gene: TRBV6-4
CDR3nt: TGTGCCAGCAGTGAAGCGGGGGGGCAGTCAGATACGCAGTATTTT
CDR3aa: CASSEAGGQSDTQYF

abundance: -
j_gene: TRBJ2-7
d_gene: -
v_gene: TRBV20-1
CDR3nt: TGCAGTGCCAGAGAGTACGGTCCCTACGAGCAGTACTTC
CDR3aa: CSAREYGPYEQYF

abundance: -
j_gene: TRBJ2-6
d_gene: -
v_gene: TRBV18
CDR3nt: TGTGCCAGCTCAAAACAGGGGAGGCCCATTGGAGCCAACGTCCTGACTTTC
CDR3aa: CASSKQGRPIGANVLTF

abundance: -
j_gene: TRBJ2-3
d_gene: -
v_gene: TRBV4-2
CDR3nt: TGTGCCAGCAGCCAGGCCCAGCGCCAGTTCACAGATACGCAGTATTTT
CDR3aa: CASSQAQRQFTDTQYF

abundance: -
j_gene: TRBJ1-2
d_gene: TRBD1
v_gene: TRBV5-1
CDR3nt: TGCGCCAGCAGCTACACGGAGAGGACAGGGACGAGGAGTATCTATGGCTACACCTTC
CDR3aa: CASSYTERTGTRSIYGYTF

abundance: once
j_gene: TRBJ2-5
d_gene: TRBD2
v_gene: TRBV10-3
CDR3nt: TGTGCCATCGGACTAGCGGGACAAGAGACCCAGTACTTC
CDR3aa: CAIGLAGQETQYF

abundance: -
j_gene: TRBJ2-1
d_gene: TRBD2
v_gene: TRBV5-1
CDR3nt: TGCGCCAGCAGCCCCTCAGGAAGCGGGGGGAGGCAGTTCTTC
CDR3aa: CASSPSGSGGRQFF

abundance: -
j_gene: TRBJ2-1
d_gene: TRBD2
v_gene: TRBV5-1
CDR3nt: TGCGCCAGCAGCGCTACTAGCGGGGCATACAATGAGCAGTTCTTC
CDR3aa: CASSATSGAYNEQFF

abundance: -
j_gene: TRBJ1-1
d_gene: -
v_gene: TRBV5-4
CDR3nt: TGTGCCAGCAGCTTGGGGCCGGGGAGGGGAGACACTGAAGCTTTCTTT
CDR3aa: CASSLGPGRGDTEAFF

abundance: -
j_gene: TRBJ2-3
d_gene: -
v_gene: TRBV20-1
CDR3nt: TGCAGTGCACATATTGGGGGTCGTAAAGATACGCAGTATTTT
CDR3aa: CSAHIGGRKDTQYF

abundance: -
j_gene: TRBJ2-2
d_gene: TRBD2
v_gene: TRBV7-2
CDR3nt: TGTGCCAGCAGCCCCAACGGGGGGGCGGCCGGGGAGCTGTTTTTT
CDR3aa: CASSPNGGAAGELFF

abundance: -
j_gene: TRBJ2-3
d_gene: -
v_gene: TRBV7-9
CDR3nt: TGTGCCAGCAGCCATGGTGGTTCTCGACTTGCGGATACGCAGTATTTT
CDR3aa: CASSHGGSRLADTQYF

abundance: -
j_gene: TRBJ1-4
d_gene: TRBD1
v_gene: TRBV29-1
CDR3nt: TGCAGCGTCGGACAGGGGGCAACTAATGAAAAACTGTTTTTT
CDR3aa: CSVGQGATNEKLFF

abundance: -
j_gene: TRBJ2-1
d_gene: -
v_gene: TRBV5-1
CDR3nt: TGCGCCAGCAGCTTGGCCGCAGGGTACAATGAGCAGTTCTTC
CDR3aa: CASSLAAGYNEQFF

abundance: -
j_gene: TRBJ2-1
d_gene: -
v_gene: TRBV14
CDR3nt: TGTGCCAGCAGCTTAAGGGACTCTAGCTCCTACAATGAGCAGTTCTTC
CDR3aa: CASSLRDSSSYNEQFF

abundance: once
j_gene: TRBJ2-1
d_gene: TRBD2
v_gene: TRBV6-2/TRBV6-3
CDR3nt: TGTGCCAGCAGGCAGCGGGGGGAAGACAATGAGCAGTTCTTC
CDR3aa: CASRQRGEDNEQFF

abundance: -
j_gene: TRBJ2-2
d_gene: -
v_gene: TRBV29-1
CDR3nt: TGCAGCGTGGGGCCCCCGGGACAGAACACCGGGGAGCTGTTTTTT
CDR3aa: CSVGPPGQNTGELFF

abundance: -
j_gene: TRBJ1-2
d_gene: -
v_gene: TRBV5-1
CDR3nt: TGCGCCAGCAGCTTGAGGTCAGAAACTAACTATGGCTACACCTTC
CDR3aa: CASSLRSETNYGYTF

abundance: -
j_gene: TRBJ2-7
d_gene: -
v_gene: TRBV12-3/TRBV12-4
CDR3nt: TGTGCCAGCACCTCTAGGGACACCTCCTACGAGCAGTACTTC
CDR3aa: CASTSRDTSYEQYF

abundance: -
j_gene: TRBJ2-2
d_gene: -
v_gene: TRBV2
CDR3nt: TGTGCCAGCAGTGAAGCGGAGGAGCTGTTTTTT
CDR3aa: CASSEAEELFF

abundance: -
j_gene: TRBJ1-1
d_gene: TRBD1
v_gene: TRBV15
CDR3nt: TGTGCCACCAGCAGAGAACAGGGGTACACTGAAGCTTTCTTT
CDR3aa: CATSREQGYTEAFF

abundance: -
j_gene: TRBJ2-2
d_gene: -
v_gene: TRBV6-5
CDR3nt: TGTGCCAGCAGCCCGGACACTTCGAACACCGGGGAGCTGTTTTTT
CDR3aa: CASSPDTSNTGELFF

abundance: -
j_gene: TRBJ2-7
d_gene: TRBD2
v_gene: TRBV2
CDR3nt: TGTGCCAGCAGTGATACTAGCGGGGGTGTTTACGAGCAGTACTTC
CDR3aa: CASSDTSGGVYEQYF

abundance: -
j_gene: TRBJ2-4
d_gene: -
v_gene: TRBV5-4
CDR3nt: TGTGCCAGCAGCTTAACACCGACAAACATTCAGTACTTC
CDR3aa: CASSLTPTNIQYF

abundance: -
j_gene: TRBJ2-1
d_gene: TRBD2
v_gene: TRBV20-1
CDR3nt: TGCAGTGCTAGTCCGAGGACTAGCGGGGGGGGTGATGAGCAGTTCTTC
CDR3aa: CSASPRTSGGGDEQFF

abundance: -
j_gene: TRBJ2-2
d_gene: -
v_gene: TRBV25-1
CDR3nt: TGTGCCAGCACCCCGGCAGGGTACACCGGGGAGCTGTTTTTT
CDR3aa: CASTPAGYTGELFF

abundance: -
j_gene: TRBJ2-3
d_gene: TRBD1
v_gene: TRBV7-9
CDR3nt: TGTGCCAGCAGCCCCGGGACAGGGGGTACAGATACGCAGTATTTT
CDR3aa: CASSPGTGGTDTQYF

abundance: -
j_gene: TRBJ2-3
d_gene: TRBD2
v_gene: TRBV9
CDR3nt: TGTGCCAGCAGCGTAGGGGTCGGGGGGGGCACAGATACGCAGTATTTT
CDR3aa: CASSVGVGGGTDTQYF

abundance: -
j_gene: TRBJ2-5
d_gene: -
v_gene: TRBV11-2
CDR3nt: TGTGCCAGCAGCCCCGGGGTGGAAGAGACCCAGTACTTC
CDR3aa: CASSPGVEETQYF

abundance: -
j_gene: TRBJ2-2
d_gene: -
v_gene: TRBV24-1
CDR3nt: TGTGCCACCAGTGACCCGGACGGACCGAACACCGGGGAGCTGTTTTTT
CDR3aa: CATSDPDGPNTGELFF

abundance: once
j_gene: TRBJ2-5
d_gene: TRBD1
v_gene: TRBV30
CDR3nt: TGTGCCTGGGATGATCCGGGACAGGGACAGGAGACCCAGTACTTC
CDR3aa: CAWDDPGQGQETQYF

abundance: -
j_gene: TRBJ2-6
d_gene: TRBD1
v_gene: TRBV9
CDR3nt: TGTGCCAGCAGCGTAGCTGGACAGGGGGTAGCTGGGGCCAACGTCCTGACTTTC
CDR3aa: CASSVAGQGVAGANVLTF

abundance: -
j_gene: TRBJ2-1
d_gene: TRBD2
v_gene: TRBV7-7
CDR3nt: TGTGCTAGCAGCTTAGCGGGGGGAAATGAGCAGTTCTTC
CDR3aa: CASSLAGGNEQFF

abundance: -
j_gene: TRBJ2-2
d_gene: -
v_gene: TRBV3-1
CDR3nt: TGTGCCAGCAGCCAACTTGGAGGGGGATACACCGGGGAGCTGTTTTTT
CDR3aa: CASSQLGGGYTGELFF